Reported below is one TCR beta chain. What it recognizes is unknown. Treatment given: roughly ten-day PBMC culture with coronavirus spike peptide pools or control peptides (ViraFEST assay). Wells that each held 2 million or so PBMCs were cultured with 9.5 to 10 IU/ml IL-2 and 7.5 to 10 ug/ml peptide pools. This record belongs to a study of vaccination and CD4 T cells after COVID-19. Study summary: Spike peptides, overlapping and drawn from SARS-CoV-2, HCoV-NL63, HCoV-OC43 and HCoV-229E, were used to stimulate cells.

Sequence data for DNA of cultured CD4+ T cells were generated by the Oncomine TCR Beta short-read assay. TCRdb passed the PCR reads through MiXCR, listing each CDR3 protein once. Among 9,900 or so distinct CDR3 sequences listed, about 59% were seen once. CDR1 and CDR2 (germline): SNHLY, FYNNEI. Trimming took off 4 bases at V and 1 base at J, with 14 bases between the two ends. The CDR3 runs 16 residues. This sequence joins TRBV2 and TRBJ1-5; D may be TRBD1 (6 bases). The sequenced sample consisted of CD4+ T cells from blood, cultured in vitro. The clonotype was recovered from a human donor who had recovered from COVID-19. The CDR3 region has the DNA TGTGCCAGCAGTGCCAGGGGAGTCAGAAGCAATCAGCCCCAGCATTTT. It yields the protein CASSARGVRSNQPQHF.